This TCR beta chain was profiled in a study of cytomegalovirus exposure and HLA in healthy donors. This PCR relied on a set of 60 Vbeta primers and 13 Jbeta primers. Clones were read by immunoSEQ multiplex PCR, and TCRdb kept only the in-frame ones, dropping some. This sample has 150,000 or so clones, with around 77% found just once. The CDR3 covers 15 residues. Germline values: CDR1 SGHDT, CDR2 YYEEEE. The V end lost 4 bases, the J end lost 1 base, and 14 bases lay between the germline ends. This TCR was recovered from a man aged 45 to 65 in good health and CMV-seropositive. The chain couples TRBV5-6 to TRBJ1-1; D ambiguous. The sequencing input was PBMCs. The CDR3 loop is CASSPTFDTNTEAFF. The CDR3 nucleotides are TGTGCCAGCAGCCCAACTTTTGACACGAACACTGAAGCTTTCTTT.